The 20 T cell receptor beta chains presented below share a single source sample, sequenced in a study of control samples from healthy donors and cancer patients. Produced via immunoSEQ multiplex PCR; TCRdb's table is partial and in-frame only. In the table there are tens of thousands of clones, 90% to 95% of which are singletons. Material: blood. The receptors here all came from a man aged 25-45 years in good health.

This clone was counted between two and nine times. This CDR3 reads CASSQGVSQGMNTEAFF. The CDR3 DNA reads TGTGCCAGCAGCCAAGGGGTCAGTCAGGGCATGAACACTGAAGCTTTCTTT. V gene TRBV4-2 combines with J gene TRBJ1-1; D might be TRBD1 (5 bases). Germline CDR1 LGHNA, CDR2 YNFKEQ. Trimming removed 1 base at V and 0 bases at J, with 15 bases between. This CDR3 comprises 17 residues.

The gene calls are TRBV7-2 and TRBJ2-7; D not certain. Germline assignment: CDR1 SGHTA and CDR2 FQGNSA. Trimming removed 5 bases from V and 3 bases from J, with 14 bases in between. CDR3 size: 14 residues. The CDR3, as DNA: TGTGCCAGCAGCCCCCGATGGGCCTACTACGAGCAGTACTTC. Translation gives CASSPRWAYYEQYF.

This CDR3 reads CASSSGRDTEAFF. The CDR3 nucleotides are TGCGCCAGCAGCTCTGGCAGGGACACTGAAGCTTTCTTT. The chain has TRBV5-1 and TRBJ1-1, with D possibly TRBD1 on 5 matching bases. Trimming took off 3 bases at V and 3 bases at J, with 9 bases between the two ends. Germline V gives CDR1 SGHRS, CDR2 YFSETQ. This CDR3 has 13 amino acids.

This clone was observed a single time. V usage is TRBV15 and J usage is TRBJ2-1; D might be TRBD1 (5 bases). CDR1 is LNHNV and CDR2 is YYDKDF in the germline V gene (reference sequence). Trimming cost V 0 bases and J 2 bases, with 20 bases left between them. This CDR3 is built from 19 residues. CDR3 loop: CATSRDKLIGRRAYNEQFF. CDR3 coding DNA: TGTGCCACCAGCAGAGATAAATTAATTGGGCGCAGGGCCTACAATGAGCAGTTCTTC.

The chain has TRBV6-2 or TRBV6-3 and TRBJ1-5, with 8 bases lining up with TRBD1. This CDR3 spans 17 amino acids. Looked up from germline, CDR1 is MNHEY and CDR2 is SVGEGT. V lost 4 bases and J lost 5; bases outside the gene matches: 13. In DNA form, the CDR3 reads TGTGCCAGCAGTTCCCTCATTGGACAGGGACCCTATCAGCCCCAGCATTTT. It specifies CASSSLIGQGPYQPQHF.

This clone was seen only once. The chain uses TRBV6-1 and TRBJ1-5; the D gene is possibly TRBD1 (5 bases). CDR3 length equals 17 residues. CDR1 MNHNS and CDR2 SASEGT come from the germline V gene. Trimming took 1 base from V and 1 from J, leaving 14 bases between them. The CDR3 is CASSEGLGGTSNQPQHF. CDR3 DNA: TGTGCCAGCAGTGAAGGCCTGGGGGGTACGAGCAATCAGCCCCAGCATTTT.

This chain joins TRBV2 and TRBJ2-5; D is possibly TRBD2 (5 bases). The V end lost 10 bases, the J end lost 5 bases, and 14 bases lay between the germline ends. Germline V CDR1 and CDR2: SNHLY, FYNNEI. There are 12 residues in the CDR3. As DNA, the CDR3 is TGTGCCACCTGGACTCTTGGGGAGACCCAGTACTTC. Its protein product is CATWTLGETQYF.

J is TRBJ2-1 and V is TRBV2; D call uncertain. Germline loops: CDR1 SNHLY, CDR2 FYNNEI. The V end lost 4 bases, the J end lost 0 bases, and 10 bases lay between the germline ends. The CDR3 runs to 15 residues. CDR3 bases: TGTGCCAGCAGTGGAAAATCGAACTCCTACAATGAGCAGTTCTTC. Encoded protein: CASSGKSNSYNEQFF.

This clone showed up just once. The chain links TRBV3-1 (or the pseudogene TRBV3-2) to TRBJ2-5; 9 positions agree with TRBD1. This CDR3 spans 16 amino acids. After removal of 0 bases from V and 1 base from J, the junction contained 3 bases not matched to a gene. From germline, CDR1 is LGHDT and CDR2 YNNKEL (reference sequence). The CDR3 sequence is CASSQDGTGPQETQYF. For the CDR3, the DNA is TGTGCCAGCAGCCAAGATGGGACAGGGCCCCAAGAGACCCAGTACTTC.

Remarks on this clone: The same CDR3 is also encoded by other DNA sequences in this sample. The chain has TRBV28 and TRBJ1-1; no clear D. Germline CDR1 is MDHEN and CDR2 is SYDVKM. The V end lost 5 bases, the J end lost 1 base, and 8 bases lay between the germline ends. The CDR3 sequence is 13 residues long. CDR3 in amino acids: CASSPTPNTEAFF. CDR3 in DNA: TGTGCCAGCAGTCCTACACCGAACACTGAAGCTTTCTTT.

The chain has TRBV28 and TRBJ1-4; unclear D gene. With 1 base removed from V and 4 bases from J, the gap between germline ends came to 16 bases. CDR3 size: 17 residues. Per the germline V gene, CDR1 is MDHEN and CDR2 is SYDVKM. The CDR3 sequence: CASSLSTRLRSNEKLFF. The CDR3 nucleotides are TGTGCCAGCAGTTTATCGACTAGGCTGAGGAGTAATGAAAAACTGTTTTTT.

The chain employs TRBV4-1 and TRBJ1-2, with 8 nucleotides matching TRBD1. V gave up 4 bases and J gave up 5 bases; unmatched junction bases: 9. The CDR3 is 15 residues long. Per the germline V gene, CDR1 is MGHRA and CDR2 is YSYEKL. The CDR3 nucleotides read TGCGCCAGCAGCCGCGTGACAGGGGACCTATATGGCTACACCTTC. The encoded protein is CASSRVTGDLYGYTF.

J is TRBJ2-3 and V is TRBV7-2, with 9 nucleotides matching TRBD2. CDR1 and CDR2 from the germline V gene are SGHTA and FQGNSA. V trimming: 1 base; J trimming: 1 base; junction bases outside the gene matches: 3. This CDR3 region has 16 residues. CDR3 sequence (DNA): TGTGCCAGCAGCTTAGGACTAGCGGCGCGCACAGATACGCAGTATTTT. It encodes CASSLGLAARTDTQYF.

This clone was observed a single time. The chain couples TRBV3-1 (or the pseudogene TRBV3-2) to TRBJ1-1; 9 nucleotides agree with TRBD1. This CDR3 region has 15 residues. Germline-derived CDR1 and CDR2 are LGHDT and YNNKEL (reference sequence). V dropped 0 bases and J dropped 4; count of bases not matched to a gene: 3. CDR3: CASSQEGTGRTEAFF. The CDR3 DNA reads as TGTGCCAGCAGCCAAGAGGGGACAGGGCGCACTGAAGCTTTCTTT.

The table lists this clone with a few counts. The chain joins TRBV9 to TRBJ1-4; D gene uncertain. Trimming shortened V by 0 bases and J by 6 bases, and 12 bases separated the two germline ends. This CDR3 contains 15 residues. Germline V gives CDR1 SGDLS, CDR2 YYNGEE. DNA of the CDR3: TGTGCCAGCAGCGTAGTCGGCCGGCCCGATGAAAAACTGTTTTTT. It specifies CASSVVGRPDEKLFF.

The chain uses TRBV7-9 and TRBJ2-2, with a weak D call TRBD2 (6 bases). The CDR3 sequence is 15 residues long. V lost 4 bases and J lost 9, with 18 bases in between. CDR1 SEHNR and CDR2 FQNEAQ come from the germline V gene (reference sequence). The CDR3 loop reads CASSSRLDPTRELFF. The CDR3 region has the DNA TGTGCCAGCAGCTCCCGACTAGACCCTACCAGGGAGCTGTTTTTT.

V is TRBV7-2 and J is TRBJ2-3; 7 nucleotides align to TRBD2. The CDR3 extends over 13 amino acids. The V gene's germline CDR1 is SGHTA and CDR2 FQGNSA. V shed 1 base, J shed 9 bases, and the junction held 4 bases outside the gene matches. The CDR3 nucleotides read TGTGCCAGCAGCTTAGAGCGGGGATCAACGCAGTATTTT. This encodes CASSLERGSTQYF.

The table lists this clone with a count of one. The V gene is TRBV29-1, the J gene TRBJ2-7, with 8 bases lining up with TRBD2. V shed 6 bases, J shed 0 bases, and the junction held 4 bases outside the gene matches. The CDR3 length is 13 residues. CDR1 and CDR2 from the germline V gene are SQVTM and ANQGSEA. The CDR3 DNA reads as TGCAGCGTACGACTAGCGAACTCCTACGAGCAGTACTTC. This gives the protein CSVRLANSYEQYF.

V gene TRBV27 combines with J gene TRBJ2-1; 7 nucleotides agree with TRBD1. The length of the CDR3 is 13 residues. V lost 6 bases and J lost 10; bases outside the gene matches: 9. The germline V gene encodes CDR1 MNHEY and CDR2 SMNVEV (reference sequence). This chain's CDR3 is CASSPDRVGEQFF. The DNA for the CDR3 is TGTGCCAGCAGCCCAGACAGGGTAGGGGAGCAGTTCTTC.

The chain uses TRBV19 and TRBJ1-1, with 7 nucleotides matching TRBD1. J gave up 1 base and V 7 bases, and 12 bases lay outside the gene matches. The CDR3 length is 16 residues. Germline CDR1 LNHDA, CDR2 SQIVND (reference sequence). The CDR3 loop is CASTTRGTESNTEAFF. CDR3 nucleotides: TGTGCCAGTACCACACGGGGGACAGAGTCGAACACTGAAGCTTTCTTT.